This is a list of T cell receptor beta chains from one sample in a study of monozygotic twins with inflammatory bowel disease. TCRdb reprocessed the 5' RACE reads and stores each CDR3 protein as one record, lacking DNA. Its table lists under 200,000 distinct CDR3 sequences. Sequenced material: blood. Receptors were obtained from a human donor with ulcerative colitis or Crohn's disease, or a healthy co-twin of an affected twin (not recorded which). The CDR3 runs from the conserved cysteine through the conserved F or W.

v_gene	j_gene	CDR3aa
TRBV20-1	TRBJ1-2	CSSSGGTASYGYTF
TRBV27	TRBJ2-1	CASSFPLAGYNEQFF
TRBV7-3	TRBJ2-3	CASSPPSRGTQYF
TRBV6-5	TRBJ2-3	CASGDSTDTQYF
TRBV20-1	TRBJ2-1	CSARSGGVGDEQFF
TRBV11-2	TRBJ2-1	CASSLDLNEQFF
TRBV3-1	TRBJ1-6	CASSPTGDHNSPLHF
TRBV7-2	TRBJ1-1	CASSSSGGNTEAFF
TRBV10-3	TRBJ2-5	CATSTSGSGETQYF
TRBV7-3	TRBJ1-2	CASSFTSGTGTYGYTF
TRBV7-3	TRBJ1-2	CVSSLNGGRATYGYTF
TRBV10-3	TRBJ2-1	CAISESGTGRRNEQFF
TRBV12-3/TRBV12-4	TRBJ2-7	CASSNRLAESYEQYF
TRBV28	TRBJ1-2	CASSPPAGNYGYTF
TRBV11-3	TRBJ2-1	CASSGSRGAGGAYNEQFF
TRBV5-1	TRBJ1-1	CASSSRDGNTEAFF
TRBV5-1	TRBJ2-5	CAAARGTGLVKTQYF
TRBV7-2	TRBJ1-2	CASSLVRANTGSGYTF
TRBV15	TRBJ1-1	CATSRGGYRGTEAFF
TRBV5-1	TRBJ1-6	CASSLNREANSPLHF
TRBV7-9	TRBJ2-5	CASRSSTQETQYF
TRBV28	TRBJ1-4	CASSFGGPNEKLFF
TRBV3-1	TRBJ2-1	CASSQEVGRSSYNEQFF
TRBV9	TRBJ2-2	CASSIRFPYTGELFF
TRBV12-3/TRBV12-4	TRBJ1-2	CASSPRFYGYTF
TRBV5-1	TRBJ2-1	CASSWEGVGFNEQFF
TRBV27	TRBJ2-7	CASRTEDGYEQYF
TRBV2	TRBJ2-1	CASGLGGRGAYNEQFF
TRBV29-1	TRBJ1-2	CSVSGQANYGYTF
TRBV3-1	TRBJ2-6	CASTSHSGANVLTF
TRBV12-3/TRBV12-4	TRBJ1-6	CASSQDRGIHF
TRBV7-7	TRBJ2-5	CASSLSATVQETQYF
TRBV6-1	TRBJ2-6	CASSIWTGTGANVLTF
TRBV28	TRBJ2-3	CASRLMDRGGTDTQYF
TRBV6-2/TRBV6-3	TRBJ2-2	CASTTPSGVITGELFF
TRBV7-2	TRBJ2-7	CASSLGGTGTYEQYF
TRBV14	TRBJ2-3	CASSRGLRDTDTQYF
TRBV19	TRBJ2-3	CASSTGQIAGGVSTDTQYF
TRBV20-1	TRBJ2-3	CSARTGWEDTQYF
TRBV2	TRBJ1-5	CASSEGGSANQPQHF
TRBV29-1	TRBJ1-4	CSVDSGAPGEKLFF
TRBV12-3/TRBV12-4	TRBJ1-2	CASSLSRLYGYTF
TRBV20-1	TRBJ2-7	CSARVGQGTYEQYF